These 22 T cell receptor beta chains share one sample of origin, sequenced in a study of blood T cell repertoires in COVID-19. Clones were read by immunoSEQ multiplex PCR, and TCRdb kept only the in-frame ones, dropping some. The table has around 86,000 clones, approximately 85% seen once. Sequenced: peripheral blood. The receptors here all came from a human donor in a cohort sampled during active COVID-19.

The chain carries TRBV19 and TRBJ1-6; 7 bases match TRBD1. The CDR3 sequence is 13 residues long. Germline trimming cut 10 bases from V and 12 bases from J; bases unmatched to any gene: 12. CDR1 is LNHDA, CDR2 SQIVND, per germline (reference sequence). This CDR3 is CATQQGPSLPLHF. Written as DNA, the CDR3 is TGTGCCACCCAACAGGGGCCCTCTCTACCCCTCCACTTT. Full variable domain (rest looked up from reference TRBV19 and TRBJ1-6): DGGITQSPKYLFRKEGQNVTLSCEQNLNHDAMYWYRQDPGQGLRLIYYSQIVNDFQKGDIAEGYSVSREKKESFPLTVTSAQKNPTAFYLCATQQGPSLPLHFGNGTRLTVT.

The chain uses TRBV28 and TRBJ1-2, with D possibly TRBD1 on 5 matching bases. The CDR3 totals 13 residues. The V end was cut by 5 bases, the J end by 5 bases, with 12 bases between. Germline CDR1 is MDHEN and CDR2 is SYDVKM. In DNA, the CDR3 is TGTGCCAGCAGTGTGGACAACACTTATGGCTACACCTTC. Its translation: CASSVDNTYGYTF.

This chain connects TRBV7-6 to TRBJ2-1; 8 bases fit TRBD2. V was clipped by 5 bases and J by 4 bases; unmatched bases: 13. Germline V lookup: CDR1 SGHVS, CDR2 FNYEAQ. The CDR3 runs to 17 residues. The CDR3 here is CASSPPVGGGPYNEQFF. CDR3 bases: TGTGCCAGCAGCCCCCCCGTAGGCGGGGGGCCGTACAATGAGCAGTTCTTC.

The J gene is TRBJ2-1, the V gene TRBV19; 9 bases fit TRBD2. The CDR3 totals 16 residues. V trimming: 5 bases; J trimming: 8 bases; junction bases outside the gene matches: 13. Per the germline V gene, CDR1 is LNHDA and CDR2 is SQIVND (reference sequence). CDR3 residues: CASSRRFSGSRDEQFF. Written as DNA, the CDR3 is TGTGCCAGTAGTCGCCGATTTAGCGGGAGTAGGGATGAGCAGTTCTTC.

V and J are TRBV28 and TRBJ1-1; D may be TRBD1 (5 bases). This CDR3 contains 14 residues. CDR1 and CDR2 (germline): MDHEN, SYDVKM. Trimming pared 6 bases from V and 1 base from J, leaving 12 bases between. CDR3 loop: CASRLTEGNTEAFF. The CDR3 nucleotides read TGTGCCAGCAGGTTGACAGAAGGGAACACTGAAGCTTTCTTT. Filled out from reference TRBV28 and TRBJ1-1, the complete variable domain reads DVKVTQSSRYLVKRTGEKVFLECVQDMDHENMFWYRQDPGLGLRLIYFSYDVKMKEKGDIPEGYSVSREKKERFSLILESASTNQTSMYLCASRLTEGNTEAFFGQGTRLTVV.

This clone was seen more than once but under ten times. J is TRBJ1-1 and V is TRBV9; D might be TRBD1 (6 bases). From germline, CDR1 is SGDLS and CDR2 YYNGEE. Trimming shortened V by 0 bases and J by 5 bases, and 11 bases separated the two germline ends. There are 14 residues in the CDR3. The CDR3 DNA reads as TGTGCCAGCAGCGTAGTGGCAGGGGAGACTGAAGCTTTCTTT. This encodes CASSVVAGETEAFF.

The chain carries TRBV12-3 or TRBV12-4 and TRBJ2-7; 7 bases line up with TRBD2. Germline trimming cut 6 bases from V and 5 bases from J; bases unmatched to any gene: 4. This CDR3 has 12 amino acids. The CDR3 coding sequence is TGTGCCAGCAGCCGTCTAGCGGACGAGCAGTACTTC. It is translated as CASSRLADEQYF.

The genes are TRBV5-4 and TRBJ2-3, with TRBD1 matching over 8 bases. V lost 4 bases, J lost 2 bases, and 6 bases stayed unmatched. Per germline, CDR1 SGHNT and CDR2 YYREEE (reference sequence). The CDR3 covers 15 residues. Here the CDR3 reads CASSARQGYTDTQYF. The CDR3 coding sequence is TGTGCCAGCAGCGCCCGACAGGGGTACACAGATACGCAGTATTTT.

The chain couples TRBV11-3 to TRBJ2-5, with a weak D call TRBD2 (6 bases). This CDR3 has 13 amino acids. CDR1 and CDR2 (germline): SGHNT, YENEEA. Trimming removed 4 bases at V and 5 bases at J, with 11 bases between. Here the CDR3 reads CASSSYGGETQYF. CDR3 in DNA: TGTGCCAGCAGCTCCTACGGGGGTGAGACCCAGTACTTC.

The J gene is TRBJ2-7, the V gene TRBV29-1; 10 bases map to TRBD2. This CDR3 has 13 residues. V was pared by 6 bases and J by 0 bases, with 2 bases of the junction left unmatched. Germline CDR1 is SQVTM and CDR2 is ANQGSEA. The CDR3 loop is CSVVAGGSYEQYF. CDR3 DNA: TGCAGCGTCGTAGCGGGGGGCTCCTACGAGCAGTACTTC.

CDR3 nucleotide sequence: TGTGCCAGCAGCTTAGAAGGACAGGGGGCCGAAGCTTTCTTT. As protein: CASSLEGQGAEAFF. The chain employs TRBV7-9 and TRBJ1-1; the match to TRBD1 covers 11 bases. There are 14 residues in the CDR3. The ends lost 1 base at V and 8 bases at J; junction bases unmatched: 3. Germline CDR1 SEHNR, CDR2 FQNEAQ (reference sequence).

In its sample, this clone was seen once. The rearrangement links TRBV4-3 to TRBJ1-2, with 8 bases identical to TRBD1. Germline V gene data show CDR1 as LGHNA and CDR2 as YSLEER. The CDR3 consists of 16 residues. V shed 0 bases, J shed 8 bases, and the junction held 11 bases outside the gene matches. The chain's CDR3 is CASSQDAGTGSLGYTF. The CDR3 DNA sequence: TGCGCCAGCAGCCAAGATGCCGGGACAGGCTCATTAGGCTACACCTTC.

This clone was detected once. The chain employs TRBV5-8 and TRBJ2-2, with D maybe TRBD1 (5 bases). Germline assignment: CDR1 SGHTS and CDR2 YDEGEE. Deletions cut 3 bases from V and 4 bases from J, with 7 bases between. The CDR3 runs to 13 residues. The CDR3 loop reads CASSSQVTGELFF. The CDR3 DNA is TGTGCCAGCAGCTCACAGGTCACCGGGGAGCTGTTTTTT.

The gene calls are TRBV29-1 and TRBJ2-7; 9 nucleotides agree with TRBD1. Germline V gene data show CDR1 as SQVTM and CDR2 as ANQGSEA. The CDR3 has 14 residues. Trimming took 4 bases from V and 2 from J; bases not matched to a gene: 6. CDR3 in DNA: TGCAGCGTTGGTCGGACAGGGGTCGCCTACGAGCAGTACTTC. Its protein is CSVGRTGVAYEQYF.

A few counts support this clone. V is TRBV24-1 and J is TRBJ1-5; D call uncertain. The germline V and J ends were trimmed by 4 bases and 0 bases, with 6 bases remaining between them. Germline values: CDR1 KGHDR, CDR2 SFDVKD. This CDR3 comprises 14 residues. The CDR3 sequence: CATSEGTSNQPQHF. Here the CDR3 DNA reads TGTGCCACCAGTGAGGGCACTAGCAATCAGCCCCAGCATTTT.

This chain connects TRBV4-1 to TRBJ1-5; 12 bases fit TRBD1. Germline trimming cut 1 base from V and 7 bases from J; bases unmatched to any gene: 8. The CDR3 loop spans 17 amino acids. In germline, CDR1 is MGHRA, CDR2 YSYEKL. The CDR3 bases are TGCGCCAGCAGCCAAGGTTATGGGACAGGGGGCGGCCAGCCCCAGCATTTT. It yields the protein CASSQGYGTGGGQPQHF.

This chain connects TRBV29-1 to TRBJ2-3; TRBD2 agrees at 7 bases. With V trimmed by 5 bases and J by 1 base, 6 bases remained unmatched. Per germline, CDR1 SQVTM and CDR2 ANQGSEA. The CDR3 loop spans 14 amino acids. The CDR3 nucleotides read TGCAGCGTTCTCCGGGGGGTCGGCACAGATACGCAGTATTTT. Protein: CSVLRGVGTDTQYF.

In its sample, this clone is medium-sized. This chain connects TRBV11-3 to TRBJ1-6, with 7 nucleotides matching TRBD1. The germline CDR1 and CDR2 sequences are SGHNT and YENEEA. Unmatched junction bases numbered 3, after V lost 4 bases and J lost 6 bases. This CDR3 contains 14 residues. In DNA, the CDR3 is TGTGCCAGCAGCTCCGGGACAGTTAATTCACCCCTCCACTTT. This encodes CASSSGTVNSPLHF.

This chain joins TRBV7-9 and TRBJ2-7, with D tentatively TRBD1 (5 bases). Trimming removed 3 bases from V and 2 bases from J, with 5 bases in between. The CDR3 has 12 residues. The germline V gene has CDR1 SEHNR and CDR2 FQNEAQ (reference sequence). CDR3 loop: CASSLTAYEQYF. The CDR3 bases are TGTGCCAGCAGCTTGACAGCCTACGAGCAGTACTTC. The variable domain in full, completed from reference TRBV7-9 and TRBJ2-7, reads DTGVSQNPRHKITKRGQNVTFRCDPISEHNRLYWYRQTLGQGPEFLTYFQNEAQLEKSRLLSDRFSAERPKGSFSTLEIQRTEQGDSAMYLCASSLTAYEQYFGPGTRLTVT.

The chain couples TRBV19 to TRBJ2-1, with D possibly matching TRBD2 (7 bases). The CDR3 totals 14 residues. The V end was cut by 1 base, the J end by 10 bases, with 14 bases between. Germline CDR1 reads LNHDA; CDR2 reads SQIVND (reference sequence). Written as DNA, the CDR3 is TGTGCCAGTAGTATAGTCGGGGGGCCCGGGGAGCAGTTCTTC. Amino acid sequence: CASSIVGGPGEQFF.

The chain has TRBV6-2 or TRBV6-3 and TRBJ2-1, with TRBD2 identical over 8 bases. Germline V gene data show CDR1 as MNHEY and CDR2 as SVGEGT. Trimming cost V 2 bases and J 3 bases; bases outside gene matches: 12. The CDR3 is 18 residues long. Here the CDR3 reads CASSYGRRGALFYNEQFF. CDR3 coding DNA: TGTGCCAGCAGTTACGGTCGGCGGGGGGCCCTTTTCTACAATGAGCAGTTCTTC.

The chain carries TRBV11-2 and TRBJ1-6; 7 nucleotides align to TRBD1. The CDR3 consists of 13 residues. The germline V gene has CDR1 SGHAT and CDR2 FQNNGV. The trim removed 2 bases at V and 11 bases at J, leaving 3 bases unmatched. Here the CDR3 DNA reads TGTGCCAGCAGCTTAAACGACAGGGCACCCCTCCACTTT. This encodes CASSLNDRAPLHF.